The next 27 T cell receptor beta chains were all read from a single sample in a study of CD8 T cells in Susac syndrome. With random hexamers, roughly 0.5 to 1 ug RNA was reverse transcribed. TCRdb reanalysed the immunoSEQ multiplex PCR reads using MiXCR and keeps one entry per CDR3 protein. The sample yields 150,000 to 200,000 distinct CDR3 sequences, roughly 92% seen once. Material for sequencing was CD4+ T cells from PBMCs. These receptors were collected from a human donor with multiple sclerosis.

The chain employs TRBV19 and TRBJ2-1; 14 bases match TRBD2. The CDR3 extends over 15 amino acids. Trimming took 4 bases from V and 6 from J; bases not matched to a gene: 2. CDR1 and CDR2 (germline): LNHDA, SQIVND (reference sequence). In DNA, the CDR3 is TGTGCCAGTAGTACAGGACTAGCGGGGGGCAATGAGCAGTTCTTC. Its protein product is CASSTGLAGGNEQFF.

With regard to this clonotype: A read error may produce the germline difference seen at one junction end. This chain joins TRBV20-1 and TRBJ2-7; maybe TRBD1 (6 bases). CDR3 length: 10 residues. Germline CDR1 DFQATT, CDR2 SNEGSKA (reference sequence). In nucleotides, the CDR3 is TGCAGTGCTAGAGGAACAGGGTGGCACTTC. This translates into CSARGTGWHF.

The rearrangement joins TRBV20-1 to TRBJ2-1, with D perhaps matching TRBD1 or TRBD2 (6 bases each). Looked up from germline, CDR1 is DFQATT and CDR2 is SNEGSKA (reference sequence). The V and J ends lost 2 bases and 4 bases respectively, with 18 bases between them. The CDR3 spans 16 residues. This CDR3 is CSARRGRGPEYNEQFF. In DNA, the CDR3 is TGCAGTGCTAGACGGGGGCGCGGGCCGGAGTACAATGAGCAGTTCTTC.

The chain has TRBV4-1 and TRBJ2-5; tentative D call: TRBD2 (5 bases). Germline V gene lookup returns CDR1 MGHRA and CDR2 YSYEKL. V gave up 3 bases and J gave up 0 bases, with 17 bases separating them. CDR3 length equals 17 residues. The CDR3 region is CASSQRSGTADQETQYF. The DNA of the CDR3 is TGCGCCAGCAGCCAGAGGTCGGGAACAGCGGACCAAGAGACCCAGTACTTC.

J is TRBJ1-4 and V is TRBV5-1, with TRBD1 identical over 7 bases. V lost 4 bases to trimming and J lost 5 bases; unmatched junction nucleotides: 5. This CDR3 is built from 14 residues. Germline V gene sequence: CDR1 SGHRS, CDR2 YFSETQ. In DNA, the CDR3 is TGCGCCAGCAGCGAACAGGGGCCCAATGAAAAACTGTTTTTT. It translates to CASSEQGPNEKLFF.

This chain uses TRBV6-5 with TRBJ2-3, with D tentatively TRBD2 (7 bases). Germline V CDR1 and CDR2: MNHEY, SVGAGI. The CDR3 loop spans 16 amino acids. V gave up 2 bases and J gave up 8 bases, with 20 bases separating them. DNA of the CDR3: TGTGCCAGCAGTTACCAGGGACTACGGAGGGGGAGTACGCAGTATTTT. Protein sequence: CASSYQGLRRGSTQYF.

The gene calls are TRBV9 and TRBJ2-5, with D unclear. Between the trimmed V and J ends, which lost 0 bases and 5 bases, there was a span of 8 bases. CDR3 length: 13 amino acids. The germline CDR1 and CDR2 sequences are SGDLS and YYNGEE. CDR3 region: CASSVGLTETQYF. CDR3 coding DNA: TGTGCCAGCAGCGTAGGATTAACGGAGACCCAGTACTTC.

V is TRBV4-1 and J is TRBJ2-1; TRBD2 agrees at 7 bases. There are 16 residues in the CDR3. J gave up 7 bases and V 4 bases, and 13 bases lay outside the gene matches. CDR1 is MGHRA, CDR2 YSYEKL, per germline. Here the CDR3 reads CASSPTGGTGRNEQFF. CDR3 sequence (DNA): TGCGCCAGCAGCCCCACCGGGGGGACCGGGAGGAATGAGCAGTTCTTC.

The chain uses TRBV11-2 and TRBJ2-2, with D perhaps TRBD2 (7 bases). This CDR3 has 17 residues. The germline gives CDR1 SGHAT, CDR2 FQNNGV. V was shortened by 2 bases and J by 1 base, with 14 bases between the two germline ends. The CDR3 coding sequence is TGTGCCAGCAGCTTATTCGGACAGCGGGGGAACACCGGGGAGCTGTTTTTT. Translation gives CASSLFGQRGNTGELFF.

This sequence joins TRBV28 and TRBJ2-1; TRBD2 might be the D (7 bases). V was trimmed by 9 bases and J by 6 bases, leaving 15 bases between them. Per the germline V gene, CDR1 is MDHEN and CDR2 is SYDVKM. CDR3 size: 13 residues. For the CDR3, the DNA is TGTGCCAGTAAGGGGGGGCGGATCAATGAGCAGTTCTTC. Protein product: CASKGGRINEQFF. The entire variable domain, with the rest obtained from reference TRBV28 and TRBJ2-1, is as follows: DVKVTQSSRYLVKRTGEKVFLECVQDMDHENMFWYRQDPGLGLRLIYFSYDVKMKEKGDIPEGYSVSREKKERFSLILESASTNQTSMYLCASKGGRINEQFFGPGTRLTVL.

CDR3 residues: CASSEEHTGELFF. The CDR3 DNA is TGTGCCAGCAGTGAAGAGCACACCGGGGAGCTGTTTTTT. J is TRBJ2-2 and V is TRBV2; D not resolved. Per germline, CDR1 SNHLY and CDR2 FYNNEI. This CDR3 has 13 residues. The ends were cut back, 1 base at V and 3 bases at J, with 3 bases in the middle.

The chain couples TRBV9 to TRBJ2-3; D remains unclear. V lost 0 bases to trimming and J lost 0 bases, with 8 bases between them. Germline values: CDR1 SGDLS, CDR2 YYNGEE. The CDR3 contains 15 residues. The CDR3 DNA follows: TGTGCCAGCAGCGTAGGTGGCTTTAGCACAGATACGCAGTATTTT. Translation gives CASSVGGFSTDTQYF.

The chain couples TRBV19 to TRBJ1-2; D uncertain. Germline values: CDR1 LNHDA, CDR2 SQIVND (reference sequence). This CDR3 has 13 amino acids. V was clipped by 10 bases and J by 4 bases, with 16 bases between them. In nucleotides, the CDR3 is TGTGCCACCACACCCAACGGGATCTATGGCTACACCTTC. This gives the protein CATTPNGIYGYTF.

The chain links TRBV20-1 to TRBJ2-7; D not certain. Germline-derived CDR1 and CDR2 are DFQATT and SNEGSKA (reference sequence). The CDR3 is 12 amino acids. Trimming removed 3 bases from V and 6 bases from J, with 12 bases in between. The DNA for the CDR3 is TGCAGTGCTAGCGAGCAGAACGGCGAGCAGTACTTC. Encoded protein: CSASEQNGEQYF.

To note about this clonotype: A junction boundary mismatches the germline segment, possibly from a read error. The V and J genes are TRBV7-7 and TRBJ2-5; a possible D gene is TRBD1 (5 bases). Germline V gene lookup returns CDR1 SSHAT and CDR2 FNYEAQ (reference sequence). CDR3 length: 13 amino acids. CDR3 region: CASTLGVGETQYF. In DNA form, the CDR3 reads TGTGCTAGCACCCTAGGGGTGGGAGAGACCCAGTACTTC. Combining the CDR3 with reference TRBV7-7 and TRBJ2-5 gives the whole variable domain GAGVSQSPRYKVTKRGQDVTLRCDPISSHATLYWYQQALGQGPEFLTYFNYEAQPDKSGLPSDRFSAERPEGSISTLTIQRTEQRDSAMYRCASTLGVGETQYFGPGTRLLVL.

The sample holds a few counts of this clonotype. The CDR3, as DNA: TGCAGCGTCGAGGTGGGCTCTAATGAAAAACTGTTTTTT. Encoded protein: CSVEVGSNEKLFF. V is TRBV29-1 and J is TRBJ1-4, with D uncertain. V was trimmed by 6 bases and J by 3 bases, leaving 11 bases between them. CDR1 is SQVTM and CDR2 is ANQGSEA in the germline V gene. This CDR3 has 13 amino acids.

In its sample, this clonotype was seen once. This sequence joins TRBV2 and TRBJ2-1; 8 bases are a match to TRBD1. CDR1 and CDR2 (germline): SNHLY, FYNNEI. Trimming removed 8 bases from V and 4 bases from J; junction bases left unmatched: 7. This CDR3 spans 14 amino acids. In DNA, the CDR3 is TGTGCCAGCTTCCGGGACAGGCAATACAATGAGCAGTTCTTC. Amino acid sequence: CASFRDRQYNEQFF.

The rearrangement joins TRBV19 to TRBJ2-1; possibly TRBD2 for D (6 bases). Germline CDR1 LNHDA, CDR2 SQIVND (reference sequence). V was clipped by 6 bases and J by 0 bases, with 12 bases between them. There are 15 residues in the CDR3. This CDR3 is CASRFRGSSYNEQFF. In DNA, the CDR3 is TGTGCCAGTAGATTCCGGGGGAGCTCCTACAATGAGCAGTTCTTC. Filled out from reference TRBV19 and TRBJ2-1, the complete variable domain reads DGGITQSPKYLFRKEGQNVTLSCEQNLNHDAMYWYRQDPGQGLRLIYYSQIVNDFQKGDIAEGYSVSREKKESFPLTVTSAQKNPTAFYLCASRFRGSSYNEQFFGPGTRLTVL.

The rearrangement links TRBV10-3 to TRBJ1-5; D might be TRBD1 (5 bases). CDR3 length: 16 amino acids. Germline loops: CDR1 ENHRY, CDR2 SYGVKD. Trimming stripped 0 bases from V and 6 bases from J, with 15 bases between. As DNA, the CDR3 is TGTGCCATCAGTGAGTCCGTATTGAGGGGTGGTCAGCCCCAGCATTTT. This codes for CAISESVLRGGQPQHF.

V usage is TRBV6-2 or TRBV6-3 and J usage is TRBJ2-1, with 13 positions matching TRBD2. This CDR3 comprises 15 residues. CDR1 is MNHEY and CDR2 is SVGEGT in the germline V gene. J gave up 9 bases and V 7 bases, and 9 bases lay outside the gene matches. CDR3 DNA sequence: TGTGCCAGCACCAAAGGACTAGCGGGAGTGGGTGAGCAGTTCTTC. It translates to CASTKGLAGVGEQFF.

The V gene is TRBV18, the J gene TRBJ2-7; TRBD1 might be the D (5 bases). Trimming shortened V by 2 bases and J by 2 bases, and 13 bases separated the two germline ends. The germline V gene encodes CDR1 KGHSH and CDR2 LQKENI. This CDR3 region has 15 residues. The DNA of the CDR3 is TGTGCCAGCTCACCAACAGCAGGGATTGCCTACGAGCAGTACTTC. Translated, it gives CASSPTAGIAYEQYF.

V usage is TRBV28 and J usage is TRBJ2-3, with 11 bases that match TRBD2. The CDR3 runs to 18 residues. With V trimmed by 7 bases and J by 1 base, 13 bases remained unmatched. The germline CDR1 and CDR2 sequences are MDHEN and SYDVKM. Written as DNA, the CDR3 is TGTGCCAGCACCTCCGGGACTAGCGGTATCCCCCGCACAGATACGCAGTATTTT. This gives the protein CASTSGTSGIPRTDTQYF.

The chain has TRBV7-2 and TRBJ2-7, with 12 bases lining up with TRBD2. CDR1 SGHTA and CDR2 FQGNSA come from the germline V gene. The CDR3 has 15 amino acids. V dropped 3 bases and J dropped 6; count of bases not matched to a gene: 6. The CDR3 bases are TGTGCCAGCAGCTTGGCTAGCGGGAGGGCCAGCGAGCAGTACTTC. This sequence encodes CASSLASGRASEQYF.

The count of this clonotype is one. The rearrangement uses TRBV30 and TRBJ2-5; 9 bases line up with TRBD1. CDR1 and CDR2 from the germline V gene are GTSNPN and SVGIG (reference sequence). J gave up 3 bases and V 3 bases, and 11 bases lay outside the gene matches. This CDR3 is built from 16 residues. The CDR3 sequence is CAWSPTQGAGEETQYF. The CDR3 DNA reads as TGTGCCTGGAGCCCCACACAGGGGGCCGGGGAAGAGACCCAGTACTTC.

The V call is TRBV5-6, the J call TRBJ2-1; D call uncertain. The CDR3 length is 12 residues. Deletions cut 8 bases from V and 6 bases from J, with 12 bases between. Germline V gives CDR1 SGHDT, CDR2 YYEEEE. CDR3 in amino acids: CASSRTLNEQFF. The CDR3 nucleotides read TGTGCCAGTTCCCGGACCCTCAATGAGCAGTTCTTC.

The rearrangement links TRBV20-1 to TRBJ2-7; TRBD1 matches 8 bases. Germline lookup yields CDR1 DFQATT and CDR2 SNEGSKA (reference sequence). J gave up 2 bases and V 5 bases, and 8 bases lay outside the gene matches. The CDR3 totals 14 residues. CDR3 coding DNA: TGCAGTGCTCAACCCGGGACAGGACCCTACGAGCAGTACTTC. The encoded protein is CSAQPGTGPYEQYF.

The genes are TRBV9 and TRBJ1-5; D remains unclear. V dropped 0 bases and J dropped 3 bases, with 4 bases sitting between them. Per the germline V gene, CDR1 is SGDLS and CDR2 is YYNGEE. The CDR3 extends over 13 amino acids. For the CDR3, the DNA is TGTGCCAGCAGCGTAGAACCCAATCAGCCCCAGCATTTT. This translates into CASSVEPNQPQHF.